A single sample is the source of the 30 T cell receptor beta chains below, sequenced in a study of monozygotic twins with inflammatory bowel disease. From its re-call of the 5' RACE reads, TCRdb lists each CDR3 protein once, without DNA. The sample includes approximately 140,000 distinct CDR3 sequences. Sequencing input: blood. Every receptor here comes from a human donor with ulcerative colitis or Crohn's disease, or a healthy co-twin of an affected twin (not recorded which).

The CDR3 sequence is CASSFPSGGQETQYF. The chain couples TRBV7-2 to TRBJ2-5; the D call from TCRdb, TRBD2, cannot be confirmed without DNA. The CDR3 is 15 residues long. Germline-derived CDR1 and CDR2 are SGHTA and FQGNSA.

This sequence joins TRBV4-1 and TRBJ2-1; the TCRdb D gene call, TRBD2, has no DNA to confirm it. The CDR3 contains 17 residues. CDR1 MGHRA and CDR2 YSYEKL come from the germline V gene. The CDR3 reads CASSFSPNSGVYNEQFF.

V usage is TRBV20-1 and J usage is TRBJ2-4; TCRdb picks TRBD2, but there is no DNA to check that call. The CDR3 consists of 15 residues. Germline V lookup: CDR1 DFQATT, CDR2 SNEGSKA (reference sequence). CDR3 protein: CSASRAYGAKNIQYF.

The V and J genes are TRBV4-3 and TRBJ1-4; with no DNA, the TCRdb D assignment of TRBD1 cannot be verified. The CDR3 runs 15 residues. CDR1 LGHNA and CDR2 YSLEER come from the germline V gene. CDR3 loop: CASSQLGDTNEKLFF.

The V call is TRBV5-6, the J call TRBJ2-7; without DNA, the TCRdb call of TRBD1 cannot be checked. Germline V gene lookup returns CDR1 SGHDT and CDR2 YYEEEE. This CDR3 is 13 amino acids long. CDR3 protein: CASSDRGRYEQYF. Together with reference TRBV5-6 and TRBJ2-7, the CDR3 gives the full variable domain: DAGVTQSPTHLIKTRGQQVTLRCSPKSGHDTVSWYQQALGQGPQFIFQYYEEEERQRGNFPDRFSGHQFPNYSSELNVNALLLGDSALYLCASSDRGRYEQYFGPGTRLTVT.

The chain recombines TRBV7-9 with TRBJ2-7; TCRdb outputs TRBD2, but without DNA this stays unchecked. Germline V gene data show CDR1 as SEHNR and CDR2 as FQNEAQ (reference sequence). This CDR3 region has 14 residues. The CDR3 reads CASSVGTSGLEQYF. Full variable domain (rest looked up from reference TRBV7-9 and TRBJ2-7): DTGVSQNPRHKITKRGQNVTFRCDPISEHNRLYWYRQTLGQGPEFLTYFQNEAQLEKSRLLSDRFSAERPKGSFSTLEIQRTEQGDSAMYLCASSVGTSGLEQYFGPGTRLTVT.

The CDR3 reads CASSLWDEAYEQYF. The chain couples TRBV7-6 to TRBJ2-7; TCRdb proposes TRBD1, but this gene call is untestable without DNA. The CDR3 is 14 amino acids. Germline assignment: CDR1 SGHVS and CDR2 FNYEAQ.

The rearrangement uses TRBV5-1 and TRBJ1-1; TCRdb names TRBD1, which stays unverified in the absence of DNA. Germline V gene lookup returns CDR1 SGHRS and CDR2 YFSETQ. The length of the CDR3 is 15 residues. The CDR3 region is CASSLNPGTDTEAFF.

The chain recombines TRBV29-1 with TRBJ1-1. CDR1 and CDR2 from the germline V gene are SQVTM and ANQGSEA. This CDR3 has 15 amino acids. CDR3 region: CSVDPPGLFSVEAFF.

The rearrangement joins TRBV25-1 to TRBJ2-1; TCRdb picks TRBD1, but there is no DNA to check that call. The CDR3 runs to 15 residues. Germline CDR1 reads MGHDK; CDR2 reads SYGVNS. The CDR3 protein is CASSGVGGGANEQFF.

CDR3 region: CASSTGQGLTEAFF. The chain employs TRBV7-2 and TRBJ1-1; TCRdb selects TRBD1, and the lack of DNA leaves this call unchecked. The CDR3 spans 14 residues. The germline V gene encodes CDR1 SGHTA and CDR2 FQGNSA.

This chain joins TRBV7-2 and TRBJ2-7; the TRBD2 assignment by TCRdb is unverifiable without DNA. Germline assignment: CDR1 SGHTA and CDR2 FQGNSA. CDR3 length: 16 amino acids. Here the CDR3 reads CASSPQPGLAGNEQYF.

The rearrangement links TRBV4-1 to TRBJ2-2. The germline V gene has CDR1 MGHRA and CDR2 YSYEKL. The CDR3 runs to 13 residues. The CDR3 region is CASSQGYTGELFF.

The J gene is TRBJ1-2, the V gene TRBV5-6. The CDR3 has 11 residues. Germline loops: CDR1 SGHDT, CDR2 YYEEEE. CDR3 sequence reads: CASSLSDGYTF. The complete variable domain, with remaining parts taken from reference TRBV5-6 and TRBJ1-2, reads DAGVTQSPTHLIKTRGQQVTLRCSPKSGHDTVSWYQQALGQGPQFIFQYYEEEERQRGNFPDRFSGHQFPNYSSELNVNALLLGDSALYLCASSLSDGYTFGSGTRLTVV.

The V and J genes are TRBV5-1 and TRBJ2-1; TCRdb selects TRBD1, and the lack of DNA leaves this call unchecked. Germline V gene data show CDR1 as SGHRS and CDR2 as YFSETQ. There are 16 residues in the CDR3. The CDR3 sequence: CASSPRGGLSYNEQFF.

This chain uses TRBV12-3 or TRBV12-4 with TRBJ1-5; TCRdb indicates TRBD1, and absent DNA this call remains unverified. The CDR3 runs 16 residues. The CDR3 sequence: CASSLGQVGVGQPQHF.

The chain employs TRBV7-8 and TRBJ1-6; TCRdb selects TRBD1, and the lack of DNA leaves this call unchecked. The CDR3 spans 15 residues. Germline-derived CDR1 and CDR2 are SGHVS and FQNEAQ. CDR3 residues: CASSPEGARNSPLHF.

The V gene is TRBV2, the J gene TRBJ1-3; TCRdb proposes TRBD1, but this gene call is untestable without DNA. The CDR3 sequence is 16 residues long. Germline assignment: CDR1 SNHLY and CDR2 FYNNEI. The CDR3 sequence is CASIRDSASSGNTIYF.

The V call is TRBV20-1, the J call TRBJ1-5; TCRdb's D call, TRBD1, is unchecked because there is no DNA. Germline CDR1 is DFQATT and CDR2 is SNEGSKA (reference sequence). The CDR3 length is 16 residues. The CDR3 sequence is CSASSWDRGLQQPQHF.

This CDR3 reads CAWSEGQGRYEKLFF. V is TRBV30 and J is TRBJ1-4; without DNA, the TCRdb call of TRBD1 cannot be checked. CDR1 is GTSNPN, CDR2 SVGIG, per germline (reference sequence). CDR3 length: 15 amino acids.

The chain employs TRBV5-1 and TRBJ1-4; TCRdb returns TRBD1, unconfirmable since there is no DNA. Germline V gene sequence: CDR1 SGHRS, CDR2 YFSETQ. The CDR3 contains 14 residues. The CDR3 protein is CASSFTGGNEKLFF. The full variable domain, with the rest looked up from reference TRBV5-1 and TRBJ1-4, is KAGVTQTPRYLIKTRGQQVTLSCSPISGHRSVSWYQQTPGQGLQFLFEYFSETQRNKGNFPGRFSGRQFSNSRSEMNVSTLELGDSALYLCASSFTGGNEKLFFGSGTQLSVL.

This chain uses TRBV20-1 with TRBJ2-1; the D call from TCRdb, TRBD2, cannot be confirmed without DNA. Germline CDR1 is DFQATT and CDR2 is SNEGSKA (reference sequence). This CDR3 is built from 17 residues. CDR3 sequence reads: CSARLGQGGPTYNEQFF.

The gene calls are TRBV4-3 and TRBJ1-2; TCRdb designates TRBD1, a call that cannot be tested without DNA. Germline V CDR1 and CDR2: LGHNA, YSLEER. The CDR3 consists of 15 residues. CDR3 loop: CASSQFIRDLSGYTF.

The chain couples TRBV7-3 to TRBJ1-4; the TRBD1 assignment by TCRdb is unverifiable without DNA. This CDR3 has 15 amino acids. Germline V CDR1 and CDR2: SGHTA, FQGTGA. This CDR3 reads CASSLTAGLGEKLFF.

The chain uses TRBV5-4 and TRBJ1-4; TCRdb proposes TRBD1, but this gene call is untestable without DNA. Germline lookup yields CDR1 SGHNT and CDR2 YYREEE (reference sequence). This CDR3 is 15 amino acids long. The CDR3 here is CASSSPGNGNEKLFF.

The chain joins TRBV27 to TRBJ1-1. Germline assignment: CDR1 MNHEY and CDR2 SMNVEV (reference sequence). This CDR3 has 11 residues. The CDR3 sequence: CASSPTTEAFF.

The rearrangement links TRBV7-2 to TRBJ2-3; TCRdb's assignment of TRBD1 cannot be checked, as there is no DNA. Germline assignment: CDR1 SGHTA and CDR2 FQGNSA. This CDR3 contains 14 residues. The CDR3 loop is CASSPDRSTDTQYF.

This sequence joins TRBV28 and TRBJ1-2; TCRdb picks TRBD1, but there is no DNA to check that call. The CDR3 contains 17 residues. Germline CDR1 is MDHEN and CDR2 is SYDVKM. CDR3 sequence reads: CASSPPSQGDLNYGYTF.

The chain recombines TRBV7-2 with TRBJ2-3. CDR1 is SGHTA and CDR2 is FQGNSA in the germline V gene. This CDR3 is built from 12 residues. The CDR3 loop reads CASSSLRDTQYF.

CDR3 sequence: CASSPLGDRLAGNMQYF. This sequence joins TRBV5-1 and TRBJ2-4; TCRdb lists TRBD1, though no DNA is available to test this call. CDR1 and CDR2 from the germline V gene are SGHRS and YFSETQ. The CDR3 is 17 residues long. The entire variable domain, with the rest obtained from reference TRBV5-1 and TRBJ2-4, is as follows: KAGVTQTPRYLIKTRGQQVTLSCSPISGHRSVSWYQQTPGQGLQFLFEYFSETQRNKGNFPGRFSGRQFSNSRSEMNVSTLELGDSALYLCASSPLGDRLAGNMQYFGAGTRLSVL.